The 2 T cell receptor beta chains in this list originate from one sample, sequenced in a study of blood T cell repertoires in COVID-19. The table came from immunoSEQ multiplex PCR; TCRdb's copy has only in-frame clones and leaves some out. This sample yields 150,000 to 180,000 clones, of which roughly 89% are seen a single time; 0.5% to 0.55% belongs to the top ten. The sample was peripheral blood. The receptors were gathered from a man aged 45-60 years with acute or convalescent COVID-19.

The CDR3 region is CASSPGTDYGYTF. CDR3 DNA: TGTGCCAGCAGCCCCGGGACAGACTATGGCTACACCTTC. V and J are TRBV6-2 or TRBV6-3 and TRBJ1-2; 7 nucleotides agree with TRBD1. The junction had 4 bases not matched to a gene; V was cut back by 6 bases and J by 3 bases. Germline V gene lookup returns CDR1 MNHEY and CDR2 SVGEGT. CDR3 length equals 13 residues.

The chain employs TRBV11-3 and TRBJ2-7; D not resolved. V was shortened by 4 bases and J by 10 bases, with 11 bases between the two germline ends. CDR3 length: 11 amino acids. CDR1 is SGHNT and CDR2 is YENEEA in the germline V gene. CDR3 sequence reads: CASSSSTPQYV. CDR3 sequence (DNA): TGTGCCAGCAGCTCAAGCACCCCTCAGTACGTC.